This T cell receptor (beta chain) comes out of a study of blood T cell repertoires in COVID-19. The wider study: Acute-phase and convalescent COVID-19 samples originated in the United States, Italy and Spain. PBMCs, B-cell-depleted T cells, or T cells were the source of the cDNA or gDNA that made up the material.

Adults between about 18 and 95 years of age took part from under 25 US areas. Germline-derived CDR1 and CDR2 are SGHAT and FQNNGV. The CDR3 loop spans 15 amino acids. V was pared by 5 bases and J by 0 bases, with 11 bases between. Original processing notes: Amplifying reference gene primers gave estimates of nucleated cell counts. TCRdb's copy holds only in-frame clones and misses some; the assay was immunoSEQ multiplex PCR. Clone size and V and J calls were adopted from that table, with D and trimming inferred from the DNA. The sample has hundreds of thousands of clones; approximately 89% are singletons.

The rearrangement links TRBV11-2 to TRBJ1-5, with D possibly matching TRBD1 (5 bases). The sample taken for sequencing was PBMCs or T cells enriched from blood (not recorded which). This TCR derives from a woman in her thirties with acute COVID-19. The CDR3 loop is CASSVDGHSNQPQHF. As DNA, the CDR3 is TGTGCCAGCAGCGTGGACGGACATAGCAATCAGCCCCAGCATTTT.